This T cell receptor beta chain was obtained from a study of pediatric ulcerative colitis. Up to 500,000 reads were sequenced per sample. The assay was immunoSEQ multiplex PCR, and TCRdb's table has in-frame clones only and misses some. This repertoire shows about 15,000 clones, about three quarters found once; its top ten account for about 3%. Rectal tissue came from one to two pinch biopsies taken at colonoscopy. The receptor was isolated from a girl aged 5 to 17 with moderate ulcerative colitis. Sequencing was done on a sample of gut tissue.

CDR3 residues: CASSHPDRVTEAFF. As DNA, the CDR3 is TGTGCCAGCAGCCACCCCGACAGGGTAACTGAAGCTTTCTTT. This chain links TRBV5-6 with TRBJ1-1; 7 bases are shared with TRBD1. V trimming: 4 bases; J trimming: 5 bases; junction bases outside the gene matches: 8. The CDR3 has 14 amino acids. CDR1 is SGHDT, CDR2 YYEEEE, per germline.